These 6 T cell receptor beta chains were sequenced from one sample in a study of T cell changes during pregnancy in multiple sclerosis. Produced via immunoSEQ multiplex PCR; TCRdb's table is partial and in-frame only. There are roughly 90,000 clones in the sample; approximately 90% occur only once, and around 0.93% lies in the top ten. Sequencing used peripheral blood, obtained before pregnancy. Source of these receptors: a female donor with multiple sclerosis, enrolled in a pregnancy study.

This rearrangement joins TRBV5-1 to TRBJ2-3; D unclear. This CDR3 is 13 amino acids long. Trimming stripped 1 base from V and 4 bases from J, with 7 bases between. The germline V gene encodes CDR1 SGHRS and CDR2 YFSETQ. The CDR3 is CASSLYYSDTQYF. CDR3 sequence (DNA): TGCGCCAGCAGCTTGTATTACTCAGATACGCAGTATTTT.

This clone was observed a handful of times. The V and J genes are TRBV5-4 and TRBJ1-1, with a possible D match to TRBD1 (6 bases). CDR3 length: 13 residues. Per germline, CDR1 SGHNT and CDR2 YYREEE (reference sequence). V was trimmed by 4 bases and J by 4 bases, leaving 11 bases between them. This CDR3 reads CASSPDRFTEAFF. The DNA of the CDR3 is TGTGCCAGCAGCCCTGACAGGTTCACTGAAGCTTTCTTT.

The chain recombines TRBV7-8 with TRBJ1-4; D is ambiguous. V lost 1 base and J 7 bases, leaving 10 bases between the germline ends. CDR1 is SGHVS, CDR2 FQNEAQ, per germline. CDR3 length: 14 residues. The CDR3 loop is CASSLDGRGEKLFF. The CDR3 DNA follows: TGTGCCAGCAGCTTAGACGGGAGAGGTGAAAAACTGTTTTTT.

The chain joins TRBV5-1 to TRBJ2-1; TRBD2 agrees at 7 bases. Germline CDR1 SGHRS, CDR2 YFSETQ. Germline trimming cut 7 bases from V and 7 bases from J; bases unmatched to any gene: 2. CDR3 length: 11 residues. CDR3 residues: CASGRGNEQFF. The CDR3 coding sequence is TGCGCCAGCGGGCGGGGGAATGAGCAGTTCTTC.

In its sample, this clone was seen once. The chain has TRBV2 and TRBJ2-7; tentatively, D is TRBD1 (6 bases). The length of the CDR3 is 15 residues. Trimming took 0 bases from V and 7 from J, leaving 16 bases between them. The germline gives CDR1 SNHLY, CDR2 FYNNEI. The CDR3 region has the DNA TGTGCCAGCAGTGAAGCGAGTAGAACGACAGGTGAGCAGTACTTC. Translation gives CASSEASRTTGEQYF.

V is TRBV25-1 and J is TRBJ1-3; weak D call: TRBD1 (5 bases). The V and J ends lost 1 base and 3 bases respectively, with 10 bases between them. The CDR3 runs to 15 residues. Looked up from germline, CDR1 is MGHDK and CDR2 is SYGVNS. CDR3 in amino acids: CASSEFGGDGNTIYF. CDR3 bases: TGTGCCAGCAGTGAATTCGGGGGTGATGGAAACACCATATATTTT. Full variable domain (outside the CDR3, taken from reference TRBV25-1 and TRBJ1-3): EADIYQTPRYLVIGTGKKITLECSQTMGHDKMYWYQQDPGMELHLIHYSYGVNSTEKGDLSSESTVSRIRTEHFPLTLESARPSHTSQYLCASSEFGGDGNTIYFGEGSWLTVV.